A selection of T cell receptor beta chains follows, all from one sample in a study of T cell repertoires in cytomegalovirus infection. TCRdb reanalysed the reads using MiXCR and keeps one entry per CDR3 protein. In the table there are a few hundred thousand distinct CDR3 sequences, roughly 43% of which are singletons. The antigens for these receptors are not known. The sequencing used cultured PBMCs, collected from culture after CMV antigen stimulation. The receptors shown here come from a human donor in good health (CMV status not recorded). Some clones in this sample may be carry-over from other donors' samples. The conserved cysteine and the conserved F or W are not part of the CDR3 here. The order of the fields is V gene, clone size, J gene, CDR3 protein. A clone size is listed for some rows: how often the clone was seen (once, few, many), or a class if it is expanded.

>TRBV5-6|few|TRBJ1-2
ASSLEGADGYT
>TRBV7-2|few|TRBJ2-5
ASSFQGGGETQY
>TRBV11-2|-|TRBJ2-2
ASSRGASNTGELF
>TRBV7-2|few|TRBJ2-4
ASSLNSQNIQY
>TRBV19|-|TRBJ2-1
ASSIIRGSGPYNEQF
>TRBV7-2|-|TRBJ1-1
ASSLAGSNTEAF
>TRBV20-1|few|TRBJ2-5
SARPGSGETQY
>TRBV27|-|TRBJ2-5
ASSLVVQGAGETQY
>TRBV28|-|TRBJ2-1
ASSLSRGLALISYNEQF
>TRBV4-2|-|TRBJ2-3
ASSQPGLSDTQY
>TRBV7-6|many|TRBJ2-1
ASSFVREQYNEQF
>TRBV7-2|few|TRBJ1-4
ASSLGTTGATNEKLF
>TRBV20-1|-|TRBJ1-1
SANPRTGDREAF
>TRBV12-3/TRBV12-4|few|TRBJ2-7
ASSGQFLYEQY
>TRBV10-3|-|TRBJ2-3
AIRTSGSTDTQY
>TRBV7-9|few|TRBJ1-6
ASSIRGNNSPLH
>TRBV6-1|few|TRBJ2-7
ASSDTSGLPGS
>TRBV7-2|-|TRBJ1-4
ASSPMGGRTSTNEKLF
>TRBV7-4|-|TRBJ2-1
ASSLWGPRNEQF
>TRBV28|-|TRBJ2-7
ASRPQGAGEQY
>TRBV4-3|few|TRBJ2-3
ASSQDLSRTIVTQY
>TRBV12-3/TRBV12-4|-|TRBJ2-2
ASSPVTGGARAGELF
>TRBV25-1|-|TRBJ2-1
ASSELSGLGRSSYNEQF
>TRBV11-3|-|TRBJ2-1
ASSAQTGGTTQF
>TRBV7-3|-|TRBJ2-7
ASRANPYDEQY
>TRBV15|-|TRBJ2-7
ATSRDPGQGYEQY
>TRBV11-2|-|TRBJ2-3
ASSFTSGGHSTDTQY
>TRBV11-3|few|TRBJ2-1
ASSFSGRAPHEQF
>TRBV7-2|-|TRBJ1-5
ASRRDRGSGPQH
>TRBV7-2|few|TRBJ2-4
ASSPGSFKNIQY
>TRBV7-2|many|TRBJ1-2
ASSLPRGGTGINYGYT
>TRBV7-4|-|TRBJ2-1
ASSAAVGLESNEQF
>TRBV20-1|-|TRBJ1-5
SARDSRRHDSNQPQH
>TRBV7-9|once|TRBJ1-4
ASNGGPTNEKLF
>TRBV18|-|TRBJ1-2
ASSPETAYGYT
>TRBV12-3/TRBV12-4|once|TRBJ1-1
ASSLDSFQGGTEAF
>TRBV19|few|TRBJ2-2
ASSIAGNTGELF
>TRBV7-2|few|TRBJ2-1
ASSFGPEYNEQF
>TRBV7-2|-|TRBJ2-7
ASSLGRAGAKEQY
>TRBV25-1|few|TRBJ2-2
ASSANQGAGTGELF
>TRBV12-5|many|TRBJ2-3
ASGIGNTDTQY
>TRBV2|-|TRBJ1-2
ASSERQGWDLNYGYT
>TRBV6-1|few|TRBJ2-7
ASTGVHEQY
>TRBV7-2|few|TRBJ2-5
ASSLGPYTRGNQETQY
>TRBV7-2|-|TRBJ1-1
ASSMYKNTEAF
>TRBV4-1|-|TRBJ1-6
ASSQTGLPSQGIYNSPLH
>TRBV12-3/TRBV12-4|few|TRBJ1-3
ASSLWTGGNTIY